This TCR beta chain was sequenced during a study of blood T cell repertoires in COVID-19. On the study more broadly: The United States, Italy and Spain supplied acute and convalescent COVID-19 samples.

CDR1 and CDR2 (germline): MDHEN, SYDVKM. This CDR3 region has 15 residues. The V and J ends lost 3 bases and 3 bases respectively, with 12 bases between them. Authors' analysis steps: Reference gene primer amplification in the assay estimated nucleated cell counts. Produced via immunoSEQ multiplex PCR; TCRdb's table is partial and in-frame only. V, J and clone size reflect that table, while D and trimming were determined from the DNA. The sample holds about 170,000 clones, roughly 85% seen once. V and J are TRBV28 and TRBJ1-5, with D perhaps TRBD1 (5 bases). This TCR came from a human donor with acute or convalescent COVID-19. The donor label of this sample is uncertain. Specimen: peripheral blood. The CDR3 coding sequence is TGTGCCAGCAGTTTCGGAGCAGGGAACAATCAGCCCCAGCATTTT. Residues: CASSFGAGNNQPQHF.